A selection of T cell receptor beta chains follows, all from one sample in a study of T cells in Graves' hyperthyroidism and ophthalmopathy. A single record per CDR3 protein comes from TCRdb applying MiXCR to the multiplex PCR reads. The table lists over 500,000 distinct CDR3 sequences, more than 15% of them singletons. The sequencing input was blood. These receptors originate from a woman in her 30s with Graves' ophthalmopathy. Each CDR3 is given with its conserved first and last residue. A D gene is named only where the DNA matches it firmly. A row's size may be missing; if present it is once, few, many or a size class.

J gene | clone size | D gene | V gene | CDR3 DNA | CDR3 protein
TRBJ2-1 | once | TRBD2 | TRBV24-1 | TGTGCCACCAGTGCCAGCGGGATTTACAATGAGCAGTTCTTC | CATSASGIYNEQFF
TRBJ2-5 | - | TRBD2 | TRBV12-3/TRBV12-4 | TGTGCCAGCAGTTTAGTTAGACTAGCGGGAGGCGGGGAGACCCAGTACTTC | CASSLVRLAGGGETQYF
TRBJ1-5 | few | TRBD1 | TRBV19 | TGTGCCAGCAGCACCCTTCAAGGACAGGGCAATCAGCCCCAGCATTTT | CASSTLQGQGNQPQHF
TRBJ2-2 | - | TRBD2 | TRBV5-5 | TGTGCCAGCAGCTTGAGCGGGAGTTACTACACCGGGGAGCTGTTTTTT | CASSLSGSYYTGELFF
TRBJ1-4 | many | - | TRBV12-3/TRBV12-4 | TGTGCCAGCAGCTCCGGGACATCTAATGAAAAACTGTTTTTT | CASSSGTSNEKLFF
TRBJ2-7 | - | - | TRBV4-1 | TGCGCCAGCAGCCACCCAGAGAACACACCTACCTACGAGCAGTACTTC | CASSHPENTPTYEQYF
TRBJ2-3 | many | TRBD2 | TRBV11-2 | TGTGCCAGCAGCTTAGACCGACTAGCGGGGACCACAGATACGCAGTATTTT | CASSLDRLAGTTDTQYF
TRBJ2-3 | few | TRBD2 | TRBV2 | TGTGCCAGCAGTTTCACTAGCGGGAGCCTTATGGGAGATACGCAGTATTTT | CASSFTSGSLMGDTQYF
TRBJ2-1 | many | TRBD1 | TRBV12-3/TRBV12-4 | TGTGCCAGCAGTTTAAGGAGACAGGGTAAGAATGAGCAGTTCTTC | CASSLRRQGKNEQFF
TRBJ2-7 | many | - | TRBV6-1 | TGTGCCAGCAGTTGGACAGACGGTATGTCCTACGAGCAGTACTTC | CASSWTDGMSYEQYF
TRBJ1-1 | many | - | TRBV20-1 | TGCAGTGCTATCCGGGACACCACTTACAATGAAGCTTTCTTT | CSAIRDTTYNEAFF
TRBJ1-3 | - | - | TRBV6-6 | TGTGCCAGCAGTTACGCAGGCCCGCCCTCTGGAAACACCATATATTTT | CASSYAGPPSGNTIYF
TRBJ2-7 | many | - | TRBV12-3/TRBV12-4 | TGTGCCAGCAGTTTGAGGGCTAGCGCCTACGAGCAGTACTTC | CASSLRASAYEQYF
TRBJ2-7 | many | - | TRBV11-3 | TGTGCCAGCAGCCGAGGACGGGCCGCCGAGCAGTACTTC | CASSRGRAAEQYF
TRBJ1-1 | many | - | TRBV20-1 | TGCAGTGCTGGAGCTACAGGGTACGCTGAAGCTTTCTTT | CSAGATGYAEAFF
TRBJ2-1 | many | - | TRBV7-2 | TGTGCCAGCAGCTTAGACGGGAGCTCCTACAATGAGCAGTTCTTC | CASSLDGSSYNEQFF
TRBJ2-3 | many | - | TRBV2 | TGTGCCAGCAGTGAAGGGACTACCAGGTCCGGGGATACGCAGTATTTT | CASSEGTTRSGDTQYF
TRBJ1-1 | many | - | TRBV11-3 | TGTGCCAGCAGCTTAGAAGCGAACACTGAAGCTTTCTTT | CASSLEANTEAFF
TRBJ2-5 | few | TRBD1 | TRBV18 | TGTGCCAGCTCCTTGACAGGGGTGGAAGAGACCCAGTACTTC | CASSLTGVEETQYF
TRBJ1-6 | - | TRBD1 | TRBV29-1 | TGCAGCGTTGCCGGACAGGGAAATAATTCACCCCTCCACTTT | CSVAGQGNNSPLHF
TRBJ1-2 | - | - | TRBV25-1 | TGTGCCAGCAGTGAGCCAGGGTACTATGGCTACACCTTC | CASSEPGYYGYTF
TRBJ1-3 | few | TRBD1 | TRBV27 | TGTGCCAGCAGTTTAGGGACAGGGGCCCTGACCTCTGGAAACACCATATATTTT | CASSLGTGALTSGNTIYF
TRBJ1-5 | few | - | TRBV5-1 | TGCGCCAGCACCCAAACGGGCGGCGAGTGGGAGCCCCAGCATTTT | CASTQTGGEWEPQHF
TRBJ1-1 | many | - | TRBV20-1 | TGCAGTGCTAGCAGGGAAACTGAAGCTTTCTTT | CSASRETEAFF
TRBJ1-3 | few | - | TRBV4-3 | TGCGCCAGCAGCCAAGAAAGGGGGAACACCATATATTTT | CASSQERGNTIYF
TRBJ2-2 | - | - | TRBV11-2 | TGTGCCAGCAGCGCCTTCCGGGACCGCACCGGGGAGCTGTTTTTT | CASSAFRDRTGELFF
TRBJ2-1 | - | - | TRBV20-1 | TGCAGTGCTATGGGACTTAGCTCCTACAATGAGCAGTTCTTC | CSAMGLSSYNEQFF
TRBJ1-1 | many | - | TRBV11-2 | TGTGCCAGCAGCTTTAGCCGGGGGGACCTTAACGCTTTCTTT | CASSFSRGDLNAFF
TRBJ1-3 | - | - | TRBV15 | TGTGCCACCAGCACCCAGGGAGGTGGAAACACCATATATTTT | CATSTQGGGNTIYF
TRBJ2-3 | - | TRBD2 | TRBV28 | TGTGCCAGCACCTTGGGTGTGTTGGGACTAGCGGGAGAAGATACGCAGTATTTT | CASTLGVLGLAGEDTQYF
TRBJ2-3 | many | TRBD1 | TRBV11-2 | TGTGCCAGCAGCTTAGTCCGGACAGGCATGGGGACAGATACGCAGTATTTT | CASSLVRTGMGTDTQYF
TRBJ1-1 | - | - | TRBV7-9 | TGTGCCAGCAGCTTAGATGGACGGATGAACACTGAAGCTTTCTTT | CASSLDGRMNTEAFF
TRBJ2-2 | - | TRBD2 | TRBV19 | TGTGCCAGTAGTACGGGACTAGTGCCCACCGGGGAGCTGTTTTTT | CASSTGLVPTGELFF
TRBJ1-2 | many | - | TRBV11-2 | TGTGCCAGCAGCTTAGTAAAGGGGTCGTTTAATGGCTACACCTTC | CASSLVKGSFNGYTF
TRBJ2-3 | many | TRBD2 | TRBV13 | TGTGCCAGCAGCCAAGGACGGGGAATGGCTAGCGGCTACACAGATACGCAGTATTTT | CASSQGRGMASGYTDTQYF
TRBJ2-7 | many | - | TRBV18 | TGTGCCAGCTCACCAACGGTCAGGGGCGCCTACGAGCAGTACTTC | CASSPTVRGAYEQYF
TRBJ1-2 | - | - | TRBV29-1 | TGCAGCGTTGAAGATAAGGGTGACAGCTATGGCTACACCTTC | CSVEDKGDSYGYTF
TRBJ2-5 | - | - | TRBV20-1 | TGCAGTGCTAGAGCGAACCAGGGTCCACAAGAGACCCAGTACTTC | CSARANQGPQETQYF
TRBJ1-6 | - | TRBD1 | TRBV6-1 | TGTGCCAGCAGGACAGGGGCATCACCCCTCCACTTT | CASRTGASPLHF
TRBJ1-5 | few | - | TRBV28 | TGTGCCAGCAACGGCCAGGATGGGAATCAGCCCCAGCATTTT | CASNGQDGNQPQHF
TRBJ1-1 | many | - | TRBV4-1 | TGCGCCAGCAGTCAGCCCAGAGGATCGGAAGCTTTCTTT | CASSQPRGSEAFF
TRBJ2-1 | - | - | TRBV20-1 | TGCAGTGCTGCACGATTGGGGAATGAGCAGTTCTTC | CSAARLGNEQFF
TRBJ2-7 | - | - | TRBV3-1 | TGTGCCAGCAGCCAAGACTGGGGGCTCCTATTC | CASSQDWGLLF
TRBJ2-1 | - | TRBD2 | TRBV4-3 | TGCGCCAGCAGCCAACCACTAGGTAGCGGGAGTTACAATGAGCAGTTCTTC | CASSQPLGSGSYNEQFF
TRBJ2-5 | - | - | TRBV14 | TGTGCCAGCAGCCAAGATCGGGGTTGGGAGACCCAGTACTTC | CASSQDRGWETQYF
TRBJ2-7 | - | TRBD2 | TRBV29-1 | TGCAGCGTTTATGGGGCTAGCGGGAGTTACGAGCAGTACTTC | CSVYGASGSYEQYF
TRBJ2-7 | many | - | TRBV3-1 | TGTGCCAGCAGCCAAGGAGATAACTACGAGCAGTACTTC | CASSQGDNYEQYF
TRBJ2-7 | - | TRBD1 | TRBV12-3/TRBV12-4 | TGTGCCAGCAGTACCGGGACAGGGATTCCCTACGAGCAGTACTTC | CASSTGTGIPYEQYF
TRBJ2-7 | - | - | TRBV30 | TGTGCCTGGAGCCGCTCCTACGAGCAGTACTTC | CAWSRSYEQYF
TRBJ1-4 | many | TRBD1 | TRBV12-3/TRBV12-4 | TGTGCCAGCAGGCCTGCAGGGGGAGCTAATGAAAAACTGTTTTTT | CASRPAGGANEKLFF
TRBJ2-4 | - | - | TRBV6-1 | TGTGCCAGCAGTGAAGTTAGGGGAGACATTCAGTACTTC | CASSEVRGDIQYF
TRBJ1-2 | few | - | TRBV10-3 | TGTGCCATCCTAGAGACAGGCGAAGGCTACACCTTC | CAILETGEGYTF
TRBJ1-2 | many | - | TRBV3-1 | TGTGCCAGCAGCCATGACAAAGGCCTGAACTATGGCTACACCTTC | CASSHDKGLNYGYTF
TRBJ2-5 | many | - | TRBV6-2/TRBV6-3 | TGTGCCACCACAGGGAACGCGGAGACCCAGTACTTC | CATTGNAETQYF
TRBJ2-5 | many | - | TRBV7-2 | TGTGCCAGCAGCTTAGCGTTAGTTCAAGAGACCCAGTACTTC | CASSLALVQETQYF
TRBJ2-4 | - | - | TRBV4-3 | TGCGCCAGCAGCCAAGATTCAACGGACTTAGCCAAAAACATTCAGTACTTC | CASSQDSTDLAKNIQYF
TRBJ2-3 | many | - | TRBV20-1 | TGCAGTGCTAGAGATAAGACTAGGGACACAGATACGCAGTATTTT | CSARDKTRDTDTQYF
TRBJ2-3 | - | - | TRBV9 | TGTGCCAGCAGCGATGTCCGGGGCTCCGATAGCACAGATACGCAGTATTTT | CASSDVRGSDSTDTQYF
TRBJ2-7 | - | - | TRBV6-1 | TGTGCCAGCAGTGAAGTCCAATTCCACGAGCAGTACTTC | CASSEVQFHEQYF